One sample yielded the 9 T cell receptor beta chains listed below, sequenced in a study of CDR3 diversity in severe acne (dated by TCRdb to about 2019). Receptor amplification or capture employed PCR. The instrument was an Illumina HiSeq 2000. TCRdb reprocessing: public reads trimmed at Q25 with fastp, clones called with MiXCR, in-frame beta chains kept. A single entry per CDR3 protein holds the most common genes and DNA from its merged rows. For this sample the table gives some 85,000 distinct CDR3 sequences, of which around 54% were detected only once. The top ten constitute under 14% of the sample. The source material was blood. All receptors come from a male donor with severe acne vulgaris.

The chain carries TRBV4-3 and TRBJ2-1; 9 bases align to TRBD2. Per germline, CDR1 LGHNA and CDR2 YSLEER. V lost 4 bases to trimming and J lost 2 bases; unmatched junction nucleotides: 6. The CDR3 contains 16 residues. CDR3 amino acids: CASSPWLAGTYNEQFF. DNA of the CDR3: TGCGCCAGCAGCCCATGGCTAGCGGGGACCTACAATGAGCAGTTCTTC.

Concerning this clonotype: A read error may explain this, as a much larger clone is one base away. This rearrangement joins TRBV6-4 to TRBJ1-1; no reliable D call. The germline gives CDR1 MRHNA, CDR2 SNTAGT. V was cut by 2 bases and J by 4 bases, with 8 bases left in between. The CDR3 runs to 13 residues. CDR3: CASSDAESTEAFF. The CDR3 DNA reads TGTGCCAGCAGTGACGCCGAGAGCACTGAAGCTTTCTTT.

This clonotype was observed many times. V is TRBV20-1 and J is TRBJ2-7; tentatively, D is TRBD2 (6 bases). Deletions cut 6 bases from V and 4 bases from J, with 28 bases between. The CDR3 extends over 17 amino acids. CDR1 and CDR2 (germline): DFQATT, SNEGSKA (reference sequence). The CDR3 loop is CSALTQGLTGVLYEQYF. The CDR3 DNA is TGCAGTGCCCTCACCCAAGGACTAACGGGGGTGCTATACGAGCAGTACTTC.

Many counts were recorded for this clonotype. The chain uses TRBV2 and TRBJ2-5; D might be TRBD1 or TRBD2, each matching 6 bases. CDR1 is SNHLY, CDR2 FYNNEI, per germline. With 4 bases removed from V and 5 bases from J, the gap between germline ends came to 17 bases. This CDR3 has 15 residues. The CDR3 spells CASSGRWGAKETQYF. The CDR3 DNA reads TGTGCCAGCAGTGGTAGATGGGGGGCTAAGGAGACCCAGTACTTC.

On this clonotype: A read error is possible here, since a much larger clone lies one base away. This chain connects TRBV12-3 or TRBV12-4 to TRBJ1-2, with D perhaps matching TRBD1 (6 bases). The CDR3 runs to 13 residues. This chain's CDR3 is CASTPGANYGYAF. For the CDR3, the DNA is TGTGCCAGCACACCAGGGGCTAACTATGGCTACGCCTTC.

This clonotype was observed a few times. V gene TRBV7-2 combines with J gene TRBJ1-1; D gene uncertain. Trimming stripped 3 bases from V and 4 bases from J, with 9 bases between. CDR1 and CDR2 from the germline V gene are SGHTA and FQGNSA. This CDR3 has 13 residues. CDR3 nucleotides: TGTGCCAGCAGCTTGACCCGAGGCACTGAAGCTTTCTTT. Protein: CASSLTRGTEAFF.

This clonotype was counted at least ten times. The chain recombines TRBV7-9 with TRBJ2-1; 9 nucleotides line up with TRBD1. CDR3 length equals 13 residues. The V segment lost 5 bases and the J segment 7 bases; nucleotides outside the gene matches: 3. CDR1 SEHNR and CDR2 FQNEAQ come from the germline V gene (reference sequence). The CDR3 loop is CASSPTGGNEQFF. DNA for the CDR3: TGTGCCAGCAGCCCGACAGGGGGGAATGAGCAGTTCTTC.

This sequence joins TRBV7-8 and TRBJ1-2, with TRBD1 as a possible D gene (5 bases). The CDR3 has 16 residues. V was clipped by 5 bases and J by 6 bases, with 22 bases between them. From germline, CDR1 is SGHVS and CDR2 FQNEAQ. CDR3 nucleotide sequence: TGTGCCAGCAGCCTCCACTTCCGGGACGGTGGACATGGCTACACCTTC. Translation gives CASSLHFRDGGHGYTF. Full variable domain (outside the CDR3, taken from reference TRBV7-8 and TRBJ1-2): GAGVSQSPRYKVAKRGQDVALRCDPISGHVSLFWYQQALGQGPEFLTYFQNEAQLDKSGLPSDRFFAERPEGSVSTLKIQRTQQEDSAVYLCASSLHFRDGGHGYTFGSGTRLTVV.

This clonotype was seen only a few times. This may come from a read error, since a much larger clone is one base off. The chain uses TRBV10-1 and TRBJ2-7, with D tentatively TRBD1 (6 bases). Deletions cut 11 bases from V and 0 bases from J, with 20 bases between. The CDR3 loop spans 15 amino acids. CDR1 WNHNN and CDR2 SYGVQD come from the germline V gene (reference sequence). CDR3 loop: CAEGGRAGVSYEQYF. CDR3 coding DNA: TGCGCCGAAGGGGGAAGAGCCGGAGTCTCCTACGAGCAGTACTTC.